This T cell receptor beta chain was captured by sequencing in a study of beta chain features in type 1 diabetes. General study points: Type 1 diabetes patients had TCRB CDR3s that were shorter (moderately but significantly so) in all four CD4+ subsets.

The sample holds one count of this clone. Its antigen is undetermined. Since all of the isolated RNA was reverse transcribed, expressed TCRB transcripts were what got sequenced. Generated by immunoSEQ multiplex PCR, the TCRdb table keeps only in-frame clones and is missing some. The repertoire consists of about 160,000 clones, with about 63% occurring once and the leading ten covering under 0.1%. The CDR3 length is 15 residues. V shed 4 bases, J shed 2 bases, and the junction held 7 bases outside the gene matches. CDR1 and CDR2 from the germline V gene are SGHRS and YFSETQ. This clonotype was sampled from a man younger than 40 with type 1 diabetes. The genes are TRBV5-1 and TRBJ2-3; 7 bases align to TRBD1. Specimen: naive CD4+ T cells from blood. CDR3 coding DNA: TGCGCCAGCAGCGCTAGACAGGGTAACACAGATACGCAGTATTTT. Amino acid sequence: CASSARQGNTDTQYF.